This T cell receptor (beta chain) emerged from a study of cytomegalovirus exposure and HLA in healthy donors. Overall study findings and caveats: A later analysis linked a missense variant in DCLRE1C to the trimming of TCR beta V and J genes. From TCR beta sequences, most subjects' HLA-A and HLA-B alleles were reportedly predicted accurately.

About this clone: The antigen is unknown.

The CDR3 spans 20 residues. Germline CDR1 and CDR2: LGHNA and YSLEER. In the PCR, 60 Vbeta and 13 Jbeta primers were used. The repertoire was sequenced with immunoSEQ multiplex PCR; TCRdb's copy has only in-frame clones and lacks some. This table has 200,000 to 300,000 clones, more than 75% appearing once. Material: PBMCs. The sequence came from a woman aged 40 to 50 in good health and CMV-seropositive. The V and J genes are TRBV4-3 and TRBJ2-5, with 12 bases fitting TRBD2. The J call may be incorrect, as the DNA end agrees better with TRBJ2-7. The CDR3 DNA reads as TGCGCCAGCAGCCAAGATCCAGTAAGGGCTAGCGGGAGGGGTGTCTACGAGCAGTACTTC. It yields the protein CASSQDPVRASGRGVYEQYF.